This T cell receptor (beta chain) was captured in a study of metastatic and nonmetastatic thyroid tumors. On the study more broadly: It was across blood and tumor or nodule tissue from malignant and benign thyroid patients that repertoires were compared. Study outcomes and limitations: For both blood and tumor, malignant thyroid tumors reportedly showed significantly higher TCR beta diversity than benign nodules did.

As processed by the authors: Researchers built a distant-metastasis classifier for papillary thyroid cancer that drew on CDR3 differences across clinicopathological groups. TCRdb re-called clones from the PCR reads using MiXCR. TCRdb's processing, not the authors', yielded these V and J calls. This sample carries roughly 3,800 clones, around 35% of them seen once, and the ten largest clones take about 25%. Thyroid surgery was performed in patients who had received no treatment beforehand. As for this clone: Its antigen remains unidentified.

This TCR derives from a male donor with papillary thyroid cancer or a benign thyroid nodule (not recorded which). Some clones in this sample may be carry-over from other donors' samples. The source material was adjacent normal tissue.

The DNA of the CDR3 is TGCAGTGCTCGTCCGGGACAGGGTTATGGCTACACCTTC. Protein product: CSARPGQGYGYTF. The rearrangement uses TRBV20-1 and TRBJ1-2; TRBD1 matches at 9 bases. This CDR3 has 13 residues. V gave up 5 bases and J gave up 5 bases; unmatched junction bases: 6. Germline assignment: CDR1 DFQATT and CDR2 SNEGSKA (reference sequence).